This entry is about one T cell receptor (beta chain). TCRdb reprocessed the 5' RACE reads via MiXCR and lists one record per CDR3 protein. The profile covers 1.5 million to 2 million distinct CDR3 sequences, with around 33% appearing a single time and 0.27% taken by the ten largest. V lost 2 bases and J lost 8; bases outside the gene matches: 14. The germline V gene encodes CDR1 LGHDT and CDR2 YNNKEL (reference sequence). CDR3 length: 17 residues. This entry belongs to a study of identical twins. V is TRBV3-1 and J is TRBJ1-3; 8 nucleotides line up with TRBD1. The sample was cord blood. The TCR originated in a newborn girl in good health. The CDR3 region is CASSQPKGRGREDTIYF. Here the CDR3 DNA reads TGTGCCAGCAGCCAACCCAAGGGCAGGGGGCGCGAGGACACCATATATTTT.